Here is one TCR beta chain with its context. Its target is not known. These data originate in a study of regulatory T cells in long-lasting Graves disease. Study-level background: The study counted Graves' disease as persistent given over 5 years of antithyroid drugs and positive TSH receptor antibodies. Overall study results and limits: Compared with new cases, persistent Graves' patients showed reduced TCR diversity. Fewer public clonotypes were shared by new patients (roughly 910) than by persistent patients (around 2,800).

CDR3-region Arm-PCR and iRepertoire HTBI primers produced the TCR beta libraries. TCRdb re-analysed the multiplex PCR reads in MiXCR, keeping a single row per CDR3 protein. The sample lists some 470,000 distinct CDR3 sequences; roughly 21% were seen once. Time point indicated: persistent/refractory GD, antithyroid drugs over 5 years with positive TRAb. Construction of the TCR library relied on RNA isolated from PBMCs. This clonotype originated in a female donor with Graves disease. Sequenced material: peripheral blood mononuclear cells (PBMCs), taken when the disease was refractory, from a patient treated with antithyroid drugs.

The CDR3 sequence is CASGNGGSYEQYF. The DNA for the CDR3 is TGTGCCAGCGGTAATGGGGGCTCCTACGAGCAGTACTTC. This rearrangement joins TRBV27 to TRBJ2-7; perhaps D is TRBD1 or TRBD2 (5 bases each). V was trimmed by 8 bases and J by 0 bases, leaving 11 bases between them. Germline CDR1 reads MNHEY; CDR2 reads SMNVEV (reference sequence). The CDR3 runs to 13 residues.